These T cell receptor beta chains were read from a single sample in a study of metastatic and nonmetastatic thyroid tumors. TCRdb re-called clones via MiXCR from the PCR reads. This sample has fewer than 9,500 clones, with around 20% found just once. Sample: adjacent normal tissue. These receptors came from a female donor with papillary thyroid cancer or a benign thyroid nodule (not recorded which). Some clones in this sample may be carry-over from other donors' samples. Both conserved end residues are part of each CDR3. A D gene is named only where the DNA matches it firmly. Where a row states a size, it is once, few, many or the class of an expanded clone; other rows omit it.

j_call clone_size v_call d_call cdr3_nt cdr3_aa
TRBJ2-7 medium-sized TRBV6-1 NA TGTGCCAGCAAGCTTAGCGTTGAGACGCCCTACGAGCAGTACTTC CASKLSVETPYEQYF
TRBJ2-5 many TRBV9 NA TGTGCCAGCAGCGTGGCAGGGGGGCTACAAGAGACCCAGTACTTC CASSVAGGLQETQYF
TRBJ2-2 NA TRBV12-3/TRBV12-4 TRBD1 TGTGCCAGCAGCCGGACAGGGAACACCGGGGAGCTGTTTTTT CASSRTGNTGELFF
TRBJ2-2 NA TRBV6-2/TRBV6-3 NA TGTGCCAGCAGTTACCTCCAGGGCAACACCGGGGAGCTGTTTTTT CASSYLQGNTGELFF
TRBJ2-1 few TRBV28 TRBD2 TGTGCCAGCAGCTCAGCGGGAGGGATCCACAATGAGCAGTTCTTC CASSSAGGIHNEQFF
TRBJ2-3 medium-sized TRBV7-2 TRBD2 TGTGCCAGCAGGGGGACTAGCGGGAGTGGAGATACGCAGTATTTT CASRGTSGSGDTQYF
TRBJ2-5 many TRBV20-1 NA TGCAGTCCGACCTGGAGGGAGACCCAGTACTTC CSPTWRETQYF
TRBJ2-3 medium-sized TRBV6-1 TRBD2 TGTGCCAGCAGCCATGGACTAGCGGGGGGCACAGATACGCAGTATTTT CASSHGLAGGTDTQYF
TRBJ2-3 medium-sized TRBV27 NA TGTGCCAGCAGCTTAAACCAGGGAGAAGATACGCAGTATTTT CASSLNQGEDTQYF
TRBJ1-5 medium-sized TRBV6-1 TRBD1 TGTGCCAGCAGCGGAAGGGGGCAACAGCCCCAGCATTTT CASSGRGQQPQHF
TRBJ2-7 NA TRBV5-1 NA TGCGCCAGCCGGTCAGGGGGGGCCTACGAGCAGTACTTC CASRSGGAYEQYF
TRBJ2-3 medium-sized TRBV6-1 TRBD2 TGTGCCAGCAGTATTCGGACTAGGCCAGATACGCAGTATTTT CASSIRTRPDTQYF
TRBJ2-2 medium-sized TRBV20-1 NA TGCAGTGCTACCACCGGCGGTGGGGAGCTGTTTTTT CSATTGGGELFF
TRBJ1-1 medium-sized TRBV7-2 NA TGTGCCAGCAGCACCCAGCCAGGGAGCACTGAAGCTTTCTTT CASSTQPGSTEAFF
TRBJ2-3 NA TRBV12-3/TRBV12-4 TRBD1 TGTGCCAGCAGTTTCCAGATCGGGACAGGCCTTGGGGATACGCAGTATTTT CASSFQIGTGLGDTQYF
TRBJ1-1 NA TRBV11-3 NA TGTGCCAGCAGCTTACGCCGGCAGCTGAACACTGAAGCTTTCTTT CASSLRRQLNTEAFF
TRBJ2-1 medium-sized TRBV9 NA TGTGCCAGCAGCGTAGCCAGCGACCCCTACAATGAGCAGTTCTTC CASSVASDPYNEQFF
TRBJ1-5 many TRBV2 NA TGTGCCAGCCGTCCATGGGAGGTTTTACCCAATCAGCCCCAGCATTTT CASRPWEVLPNQPQHF
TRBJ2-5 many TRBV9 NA TGTGCCAGCAGCGTAGGGCGGATAACGCAAGAGACCCAGTACTTC CASSVGRITQETQYF
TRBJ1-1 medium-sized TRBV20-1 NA TGCAGTGCTAGGTCCAGACCTGAAGCTTTCTTT CSARSRPEAFF
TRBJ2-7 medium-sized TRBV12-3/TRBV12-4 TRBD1 TGTGCCAGCAGTTCCGGGACAGGATACTACGAGCAGTACTTC CASSSGTGYYEQYF
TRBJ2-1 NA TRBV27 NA TGTGCCAGCAGTCCGCAACTACGAGGGGGGAATGAGCAGTTCTTC CASSPQLRGGNEQFF
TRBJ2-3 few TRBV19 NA TGTGCCAGTAGTACCCGAGGGGACACAGATACGCAGTATTTT CASSTRGDTDTQYF
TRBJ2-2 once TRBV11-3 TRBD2 TGTGCCAGCAGCCTAAGCGGGGTCAACACCTGGGAGCTGTTTTTT CASSLSGVNTWELFF
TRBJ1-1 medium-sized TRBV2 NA TGTGCCAGCAGTTTTGGGGAAGCTTTCTTT CASSFGEAFF
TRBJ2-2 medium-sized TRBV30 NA TGTGCCTGGGTTACTGGCCGTGTGACCGGGGAGCTGTTTTTT CAWVTGRVTGELFF
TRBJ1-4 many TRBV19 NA TGTGCCAGTACCCTTCGCCGGACAGTTACAACTAATGAAAAACTGTTTTTT CASTLRRTVTTNEKLFF
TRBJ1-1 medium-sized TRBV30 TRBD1 TGTGCCTGGGGGACAGGGAACACTGAAGCTTTCTTT CAWGTGNTEAFF
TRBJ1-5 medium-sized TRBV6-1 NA TGTGCCAGCAGTGAATGGGCACAGAACAATCAGCCCCAGCATTTT CASSEWAQNNQPQHF
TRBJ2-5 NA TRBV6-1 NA TGTGCCAGCAGTCCTCGGGACATCCAAGAGACCCAGTACTTC CASSPRDIQETQYF
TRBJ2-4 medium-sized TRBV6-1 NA TGTGCCAGCAGCACAGGGAGGGCCAAAAACATTCAGTACTTC CASSTGRAKNIQYF
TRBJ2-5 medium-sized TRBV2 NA TGTGCCAGCAATGAGAGGGGAGCAGAGCGAGAGACCCAGTACTTC CASNERGAERETQYF
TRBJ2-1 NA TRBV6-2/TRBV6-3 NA TGTGCCACCCTCCTTTCAGTGAATGAGCAGTTCTTC CATLLSVNEQFF
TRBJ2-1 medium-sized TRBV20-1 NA TGCAGTGCTAGAGATTTGAGGCGGACGGACAATGAGCAGTTCTTC CSARDLRRTDNEQFF
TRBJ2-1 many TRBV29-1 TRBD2 TGCAGCGTTGATGAAGCGGGGGGGCTCTACAATGAGCAGTTCTTC CSVDEAGGLYNEQFF
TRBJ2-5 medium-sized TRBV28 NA TGTGCCAGCAGCCAGAGAGGGTTTGAGGGAGAGACCCAGTACTTC CASSQRGFEGETQYF
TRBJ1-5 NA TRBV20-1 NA TGCAGTGCTAGAGGGGGGCTTGGTCAGCCCCAGCATTTT CSARGGLGQPQHF
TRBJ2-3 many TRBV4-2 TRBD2 TGTGCCAGCAGCCAAGAAGCAGCGGGAGTGATGAGAGATACGCAGTATTTT CASSQEAAGVMRDTQYF
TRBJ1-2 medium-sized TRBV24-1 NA TGTGCCACCAGTGACAGCGACAGGCCCAACTATGGCTACACCTTC CATSDSDRPNYGYTF
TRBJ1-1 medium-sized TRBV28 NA TGTGCCAGCAGGCGGGGGGGTGAAGCTTTCTTT CASRRGGEAFF
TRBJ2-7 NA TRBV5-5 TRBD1 TGTGCCAGCAGCTTGGAGCAGGGGGCGATCCACGAGCAGTACTTC CASSLEQGAIHEQYF
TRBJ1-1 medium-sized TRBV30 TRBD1 TGTGCCTGGAGCGTAAACAGGGGGGTGGTTGAAGCTTTCTTT CAWSVNRGVVEAFF
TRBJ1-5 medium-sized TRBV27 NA TGTGCCAGCAGTTTATCTATCTCGAGCAATCAGCCCCAGCATTTT CASSLSISSNQPQHF
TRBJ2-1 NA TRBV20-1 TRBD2 TGCAGTGCCGTCCCGGGACTAGCGGGGGGCTACAATGAGCAGTTCTTC CSAVPGLAGGYNEQFF
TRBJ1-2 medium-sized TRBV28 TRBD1 TGTGCCAGCACCCTGACAGGGAAATACTATGGCTACACCTTC CASTLTGKYYGYTF